The 24 T cell receptor beta chains presented below share a single source sample, sequenced in a study of pediatric ulcerative colitis. Produced via immunoSEQ multiplex PCR; TCRdb's table is partial and in-frame only. The sample shows roughly 45,000 clones, around 81% of them seen only once. One to two pinch biopsies were taken from the rectum during colonoscopy. Material for sequencing was gut tissue. Receptor source: a girl aged 5-17 years with moderate ulcerative colitis.

The rearrangement links TRBV9 to TRBJ1-3, with unresolved D. CDR1 SGDLS and CDR2 YYNGEE come from the germline V gene. The CDR3 is 13 amino acids. The V end was cut by 4 bases, the J end by 0 bases, with 5 bases between. In DNA form, the CDR3 reads TGTGCCAGCAGCAAGGACTCTGGAAACACCATATATTTT. The encoded protein is CASSKDSGNTIYF.

This clone appeared a single time. The chain uses TRBV5-5 and TRBJ1-5; D might be TRBD1 (6 bases). This CDR3 contains 14 residues. Germline V lookup: CDR1 SGHKS, CDR2 YYEKEE (reference sequence). V was pared by 4 bases and J by 6 bases, with 14 bases between. The CDR3 DNA sequence: TGTGCCAGCAGCACACAGGGAAGGGGTCAGCCCCAGCATTTT. Protein sequence: CASSTQGRGQPQHF.

The chain links TRBV5-6 to TRBJ1-2; D might be TRBD1 (5 bases). V was shortened by 1 base and J by 4 bases, with 11 bases between the two germline ends. Looked up from germline, CDR1 is SGHDT and CDR2 is YYEEEE. The CDR3 contains 14 residues. In DNA, the CDR3 is TGTGCCAGCAGCTTGCAGGGCCCGACCTATGGCTACACCTTC. This encodes CASSLQGPTYGYTF.

This rearrangement joins TRBV6-5 to TRBJ2-1, with TRBD2 matching over 7 bases. Unmatched junction bases numbered 3, after V lost 2 bases and J lost 2 bases. This CDR3 is built from 15 residues. The germline V gene has CDR1 MNHEY and CDR2 SVGAGI. CDR3 protein: CASSYQRGPYNEQFF. CDR3 in DNA: TGTGCCAGCAGTTACCAGCGGGGACCCTACAATGAGCAGTTCTTC.

The chain recombines TRBV7-8 with TRBJ2-1; a weak D match, TRBD1 (6 bases). Per the germline V gene, CDR1 is SGHVS and CDR2 is FQNEAQ. The CDR3 is made up of 15 amino acids. Between the trimmed V and J ends, which lost 4 bases and 5 bases, there was a span of 15 bases. The chain's CDR3 is CASSSWGLVNNEQFF. CDR3 bases: TGTGCCAGCAGCTCCTGGGGGCTAGTAAACAATGAGCAGTTCTTC. The entire variable domain, with the rest obtained from reference TRBV7-8 and TRBJ2-1, is as follows: GAGVSQSPRYKVAKRGQDVALRCDPISGHVSLFWYQQALGQGPEFLTYFQNEAQLDKSGLPSDRFFAERPEGSVSTLKIQRTQQEDSAVYLCASSSWGLVNNEQFFGPGTRLTVL.

The V call is TRBV27, the J call TRBJ2-6; the D is unclear. The germline V gene has CDR1 MNHEY and CDR2 SMNVEV (reference sequence). V lost 5 bases to trimming and J lost 4 bases, with 9 bases between them. The CDR3 spans 14 residues. The CDR3 DNA follows: TGTGCCAGCAGTACTTACTCCGGGGCCAACGTCCTGACTTTC. Translating it yields CASSTYSGANVLTF.

This chain uses TRBV5-1 with TRBJ1-1; TRBD1 aligns across 10 bases. V lost 2 bases and J lost 5; bases outside the gene matches: 9. The CDR3 has 16 amino acids. CDR1 is SGHRS and CDR2 is YFSETQ in the germline V gene. DNA for the CDR3: TGCGCCAGCAGCTTACGACAGGGGGCTACGGGTACTGAAGCTTTCTTT. Its protein is CASSLRQGATGTEAFF. The full variable domain, rest sourced from reference TRBV5-1 and TRBJ1-1, is KAGVTQTPRYLIKTRGQQVTLSCSPISGHRSVSWYQQTPGQGLQFLFEYFSETQRNKGNFPGRFSGRQFSNSRSEMNVSTLELGDSALYLCASSLRQGATGTEAFFGQGTRLTVV.

This chain joins TRBV5-4 and TRBJ1-2; D gene unclear. Germline CDR1 reads SGHNT; CDR2 reads YYREEE (reference sequence). The CDR3 covers 16 residues. The V end lost 4 bases, the J end lost 7 bases, and 23 bases lay between the germline ends. The CDR3 region is CASSPTRGFGGSGYTF. The CDR3 coding sequence is TGTGCCAGCAGCCCCACTCGAGGGTTCGGCGGTAGTGGCTACACCTTC.

The chain couples TRBV5-1 to TRBJ2-5, with 10 bases aligning to TRBD1. There are 15 residues in the CDR3. Germline V gives CDR1 SGHRS, CDR2 YFSETQ. Unmatched junction bases numbered 10, after V lost 6 bases and J lost 5 bases. CDR3 protein: CASNEGTGALETQYF. The CDR3 nucleotides are TGCGCCAGCAACGAAGGGACAGGGGCTTTGGAGACCCAGTACTTC.

In this sample, this clone turned up a few times. The chain carries TRBV19 and TRBJ1-1; D perhaps matches TRBD1 (6 bases). V gave up 2 bases and J gave up 1 base, with 11 bases separating them. The CDR3 sequence is 15 residues long. Germline V CDR1 and CDR2: LNHDA, SQIVND (reference sequence). This CDR3 is CASSIRGGSNTEAFF. The CDR3, as DNA: TGTGCCAGTAGTATAAGGGGGGGTTCGAACACTGAAGCTTTCTTT.

This clone came up a few times. The chain recombines TRBV4-1 with TRBJ1-2; a possible D gene is TRBD1 (5 bases). The V end lost 6 bases, the J end lost 5 bases, and 16 bases lay between the germline ends. This CDR3 comprises 14 residues. Per germline, CDR1 MGHRA and CDR2 YSYEKL. CDR3 sequence: CASSRGVFLYGYTF. The CDR3 coding sequence is TGCGCCAGCAGTCGAGGGGTTTTCCTTTATGGCTACACCTTC.

The chain carries TRBV29-1 and TRBJ2-5; 15 bases map to TRBD2. The CDR3 is 14 amino acids. Germline values: CDR1 SQVTM, CDR2 ANQGSEA. V lost 7 bases and J lost 2; bases outside the gene matches: 2. The CDR3 sequence is CSGGTSGGQETQYF. CDR3 nucleotides: TGCAGCGGAGGGACTAGCGGGGGGCAAGAGACCCAGTACTTC.

This clone was picked up a small number of times. The V and J genes are TRBV7-4 and TRBJ1-5, with 7 bases fitting TRBD1. V lost 5 bases, J lost 3 bases, and 7 bases stayed unmatched. The V gene's germline CDR1 is SGHVT and CDR2 SQSDAQ. The CDR3 loop spans 15 amino acids. The CDR3 DNA is TGTGCCAGCAGCAAACAGGGGCCGCTCAATCAGCCCCAGCATTTT. This sequence encodes CASSKQGPLNQPQHF. Full variable domain (outside the CDR3, taken from reference TRBV7-4 and TRBJ1-5): GAGVSQSPRYKVAKRGRDVALRCDSISGHVTLYWYRQTLGQGSEVLTYSQSDAQRDKSGRPSGRFSAERPERSVSTLKIQRTEQGDSAVYLCASSKQGPLNQPQHFGDGTRLSIL.

This clone was counted between two and nine times. The chain employs TRBV5-4 and TRBJ1-2; D unclear. This CDR3 is built from 15 residues. The V end lost 0 bases, the J end lost 5 bases, and 14 bases lay between the germline ends. Looked up from germline, CDR1 is SGHNT and CDR2 is YYREEE (reference sequence). The CDR3 protein is CASSLGSESGYGYTF. The CDR3 coding sequence is TGTGCCAGCAGCTTGGGGTCAGAAAGCGGGTATGGCTACACCTTC. Full variable domain (rest looked up from reference TRBV5-4 and TRBJ1-2): ETGVTQSPTHLIKTRGQQVTLRCSSQSGHNTVSWYQQALGQGPQFIFQYYREEENGRGNFPPRFSGLQFPNYSSELNVNALELDDSALYLCASSLGSESGYGYTFGSGTRLTVV.

The genes are TRBV14 and TRBJ1-1; D is ambiguous. Germline CDR1 reads SGHDN; CDR2 reads FVKESK. Trimming shortened V by 7 bases and J by 1 base, and 22 bases separated the two germline ends. CDR3 length: 17 amino acids. The CDR3 sequence: CASNHLISPDGNTEAFF. CDR3 DNA: TGTGCCAGCAACCACCTTATATCACCCGACGGGAACACTGAAGCTTTCTTT.

The genes are TRBV5-4 and TRBJ1-1; a possible D gene is TRBD1 (5 bases). This CDR3 has 13 residues. Trimming stripped 3 bases from V and 4 bases from J, with 10 bases between. Germline loops: CDR1 SGHNT, CDR2 YYREEE (reference sequence). The CDR3 protein is CASSSQGPTEAFF. Here the CDR3 DNA reads TGTGCCAGCAGCTCTCAGGGCCCCACTGAAGCTTTCTTT.

The chain is built from TRBV7-9 and TRBJ2-6; D possibly corresponds to TRBD2 (5 bases). Trimming took off 5 bases at V and 1 base at J, with 12 bases between the two ends. CDR1 is SEHNR, CDR2 FQNEAQ, per germline (reference sequence). This CDR3 spans 16 amino acids. The CDR3 loop is CASSLATGSGANVLTF. Here the CDR3 DNA reads TGTGCCAGCAGCCTCGCTACGGGATCTGGGGCCAACGTCCTGACTTTC.

This clone appeared a few times. This chain joins TRBV30 and TRBJ1-6, with unresolved D. The CDR3 contains 13 residues. V lost 0 bases and J 8 bases, leaving 8 bases between the germline ends. Looked up from germline, CDR1 is GTSNPN and CDR2 is SVGIG (reference sequence). CDR3 amino acids: CAWSVGGDSPLHF. Here the CDR3 DNA reads TGTGCCTGGAGTGTAGGAGGTGATTCACCCCTCCACTTT.

The genes are TRBV4-1 and TRBJ1-5; D ambiguous. Trimming left V 1 base short and J 5 bases short, with 6 bases between. This CDR3 is 13 amino acids long. Germline CDR1 is MGHRA and CDR2 is YSYEKL. For the CDR3, the DNA is TGCGCCAGCAGCCAAGGGTGGGATCAGCCCCAGCATTTT. As protein: CASSQGWDQPQHF.

The chain carries TRBV7-9 and TRBJ2-3, with 7 positions matching TRBD2. The CDR3 is made up of 12 amino acids. V lost 5 bases to trimming and J lost 4 bases; unmatched junction nucleotides: 0. Germline CDR1 and CDR2: SEHNR and FQNEAQ (reference sequence). The CDR3 is CASSRGADTQYF. The CDR3 region has the DNA TGTGCCAGCAGCCGGGGGGCAGATACGCAGTATTTT.

J is TRBJ1-2 and V is TRBV11-2; D not resolved. Trimming pared 5 bases from V and 5 bases from J, leaving 24 bases between. This CDR3 spans 17 amino acids. Per germline, CDR1 SGHAT and CDR2 FQNNGV. CDR3 loop: CASSPLIETYNPYGYTF. CDR3 DNA sequence: TGTGCCAGCAGCCCGCTTATAGAGACCTACAACCCTTATGGCTACACCTTC.

The CDR3 loop is CASSDFAEEKLFF. The CDR3 coding sequence is TGTGCCAGCAGTGATTTTGCCGAGGAAAAACTGTTTTTT. The gene calls are TRBV6-1 and TRBJ1-4, with D unclear. V lost 3 bases and J 8 bases, leaving 10 bases between the germline ends. The CDR3 runs to 13 residues. The germline gives CDR1 MNHNS, CDR2 SASEGT.

The chain links TRBV5-4 to TRBJ1-2; TRBD1 aligns across 7 bases. This CDR3 spans 15 amino acids. V was pared by 0 bases and J by 4 bases, with 6 bases of the junction left unmatched. CDR1 SGHNT and CDR2 YYREEE come from the germline V gene (reference sequence). The CDR3 region is CASSLEGARFYGYTF. The CDR3 DNA reads as TGTGCCAGCAGCTTGGAGGGGGCCAGGTTCTATGGCTACACCTTC.

This chain joins TRBV9 and TRBJ2-2, with D maybe TRBD2 (7 bases). Germline values: CDR1 SGDLS, CDR2 YYNGEE. Deletions cut 6 bases from V and 3 bases from J, with 12 bases between. This CDR3 contains 14 residues. The CDR3 DNA reads TGTGCCAGCAAGGGGGAGGGTCACACCGGGGAGCTGTTTTTT. Translating it yields CASKGEGHTGELFF.